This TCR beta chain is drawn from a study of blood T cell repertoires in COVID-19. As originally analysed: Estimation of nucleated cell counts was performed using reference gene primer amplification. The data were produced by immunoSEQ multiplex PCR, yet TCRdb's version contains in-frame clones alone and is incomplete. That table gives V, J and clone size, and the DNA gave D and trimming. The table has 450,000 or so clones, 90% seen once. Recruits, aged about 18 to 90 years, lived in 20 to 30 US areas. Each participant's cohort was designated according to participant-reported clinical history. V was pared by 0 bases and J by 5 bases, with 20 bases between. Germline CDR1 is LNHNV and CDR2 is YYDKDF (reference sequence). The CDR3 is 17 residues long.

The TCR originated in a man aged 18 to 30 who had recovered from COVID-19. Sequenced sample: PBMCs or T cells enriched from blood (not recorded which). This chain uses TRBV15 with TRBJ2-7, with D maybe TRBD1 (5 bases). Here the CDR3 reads CATSRDYTGQGSHEQYF. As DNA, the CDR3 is TGTGCCACCAGCAGAGATTATACCGGGCAGGGTTCCCACGAGCAGTACTTC.